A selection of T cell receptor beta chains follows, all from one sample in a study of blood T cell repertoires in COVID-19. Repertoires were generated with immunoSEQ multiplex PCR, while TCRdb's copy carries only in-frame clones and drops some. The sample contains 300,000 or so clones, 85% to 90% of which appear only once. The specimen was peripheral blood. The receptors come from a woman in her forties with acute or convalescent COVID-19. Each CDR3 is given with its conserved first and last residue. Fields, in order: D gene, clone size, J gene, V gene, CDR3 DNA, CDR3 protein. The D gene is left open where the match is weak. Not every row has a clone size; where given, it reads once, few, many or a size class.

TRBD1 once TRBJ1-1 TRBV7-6 TGTGCCAGCAGCTTAGCAGGAACAGGGGATCTGAACACTGAAGCTTTCTTT CASSLAGTGDLNTEAFF
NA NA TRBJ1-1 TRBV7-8 TGTGCCAGCAGCCCCCCGGTGGGGGCTGATGAAGCTTTCTTT CASSPPVGADEAFF
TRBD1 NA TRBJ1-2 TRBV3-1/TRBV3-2 TGTGCCAGCAGCCTTTCCGGGACAGGGGGCTATGGCTACACCTTC CASSLSGTGGYGYTF
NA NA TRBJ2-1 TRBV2 TGTACCAGCAGTGAAAGCGGTGAGCAGTTCTTC CTSSESGEQFF
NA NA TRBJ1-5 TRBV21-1 TGTGCCAGCAGCAAAGCGCTTTTTGCAGGTCTTAATCAGCCCCAGCATTTT CASSKALFAGLNQPQHF
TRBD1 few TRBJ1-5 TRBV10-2 TGCGCCACCTACCCGGGACAGGGGGCAGGGCAGCCCCAGCATTTT CATYPGQGAGQPQHF
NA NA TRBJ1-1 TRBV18 TGTGCCAGCTCCCTAAATAGACAGAACATGAACACTGAAGCTTTCTTT CASSLNRQNMNTEAFF
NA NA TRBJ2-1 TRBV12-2 TGTGCAAGTCGCTTAAAGACTAGCGGGGAGACTTTCCCCTTTTATGAGCAGTTCTTC CASRLKTSGETFPFYEQFF
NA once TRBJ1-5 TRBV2 TGTGCCAGCATTCCGGGGGAGGGGGGAGGTCAGCCCCAGCATTTT CASIPGEGGGQPQHF
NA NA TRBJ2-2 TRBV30 TGTGCCTGGAGTGGGCGGAGGGTTGGAGACACCGGGGAGCTGTTTTTT CAWSGRRVGDTGELFF
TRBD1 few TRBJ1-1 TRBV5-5 TGTGCCAGCAGATCCCGGACAGGGGGCACTGAAGCTTTCTTT CASRSRTGGTEAFF
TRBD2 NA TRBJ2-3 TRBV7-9 TGTGCCAGCAGCCCCCGGAAGCTAGCGGGGGAATGGGATACGCAGTATTTT CASSPRKLAGEWDTQYF
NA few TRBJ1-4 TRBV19 TGTGCCAGTAGTATAGATCACCTATTCGGGGTCCGTAGTGAAAAACTGTTTTTT CASSIDHLFGVRSEKLFF
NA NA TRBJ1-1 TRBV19 TGTGCCAGTAGTTGGGCGAACACTGAAGCTTTCTTT CASSWANTEAFF
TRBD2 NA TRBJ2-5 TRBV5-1 TGCGCCAGCAGCTTGGGACTAGCGGGGGGGCCTTGGGAGACCCAGTACTTC CASSLGLAGGPWETQYF
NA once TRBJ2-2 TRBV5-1 TGCGCCAGCAGCCCGACTAGTCCCGGGGAGCTGTTTTTT CASSPTSPGELFF
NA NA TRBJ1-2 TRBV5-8 TGTGCCAGCACCCCCGGTGGTTATGGCTACACCTTC CASTPGGYGYTF
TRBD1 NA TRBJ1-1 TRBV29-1 TGCAGCGGTGCACGACAGGGGAACACTGAAGCTTTCTTT CSGARQGNTEAFF
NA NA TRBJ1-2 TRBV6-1 TGTGCCAGCAGTGAAGCCAGGCAGATCTATGGCTACACCTTC CASSEARQIYGYTF
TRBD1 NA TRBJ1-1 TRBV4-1 TGCGCCAGCAGCCAACAAGGGACAGGGGTAAACACTGAAGCTTTCTTT CASSQQGTGVNTEAFF
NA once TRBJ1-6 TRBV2 TGTGCCAGCTCGGGGAGGGCAAATTCACCCCTCCACTTT CASSGRANSPLHF
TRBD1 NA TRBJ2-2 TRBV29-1 TGCAGCGTCAAACGGACAGGGTGGGAGATCGGGGAGCTGTTTTTT CSVKRTGWEIGELFF
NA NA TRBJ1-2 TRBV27 TGTGCCAGCAGTTTAAATGGAGGAAGGGCACTATGGGGCTACACCTTC CASSLNGGRALWGYTF
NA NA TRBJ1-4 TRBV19 TGTGCCAGTAGAGGGGAGGCTTTGGGAAAACTGTTTTTT CASRGEALGKLFF
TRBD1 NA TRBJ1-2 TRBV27 TGTGCCAGCAGTCCGACCGGGACAGGTGGTGGCTACACCTTC CASSPTGTGGGYTF
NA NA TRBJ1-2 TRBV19 TGTGCCAGTAGTCCCGCTGGGCCAAACTATGGCTACACCTTC CASSPAGPNYGYTF
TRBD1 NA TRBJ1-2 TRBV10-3 TGTGCCATCAGTGACCCGGGACAGGGGGCGGATGGCTACACCTTC CAISDPGQGADGYTF
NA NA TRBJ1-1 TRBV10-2 TGCGCCAGCAGTGAGTCTTATGAAGCTTTCTTT CASSESYEAFF
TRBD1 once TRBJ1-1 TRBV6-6 TGTGCCAGCAGTTACTCGACAGGGCCCCCGGTGGCAGCTTTCTTT CASSYSTGPPVAAFF
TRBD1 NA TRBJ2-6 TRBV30 TGTGCCGCACAGGGGGCATGGTCTGGGGCCAACGTCCTGACTTTC CAAQGAWSGANVLTF
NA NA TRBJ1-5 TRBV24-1 TGTGCCACCAGTGATTCTCGGGGGATTAGCAATCAGCCCCAGCATTTT CATSDSRGISNQPQHF
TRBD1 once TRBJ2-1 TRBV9 TGTGCCAGCACCCAGACAGGGTCACTTTACAATGAGCAGTTCTTC CASTQTGSLYNEQFF
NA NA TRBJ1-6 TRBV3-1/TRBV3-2 TGTGCCAGCAGCCCACAGAGCTCCTATAATTCACCCCTCCACTTT CASSPQSSYNSPLHF
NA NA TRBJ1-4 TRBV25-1 TGTGCCAGCAGTGAAATGTCGAAACTGTTTTTT CASSEMSKLFF
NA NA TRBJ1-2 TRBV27 TGTGCCAGCAGTTGGGCGGGCGGGAACTATGGCTACACCTTC CASSWAGGNYGYTF
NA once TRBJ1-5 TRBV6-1 TGTGCCAGCAGTGAAGCGCGGGGGACCGGTTTGAATCAGCCCCAGCATTTT CASSEARGTGLNQPQHF
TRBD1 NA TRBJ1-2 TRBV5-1 TGCGCCAGCAGCCGGGGGACAGACTATGGCTACACCTTC CASSRGTDYGYTF
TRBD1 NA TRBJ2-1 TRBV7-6 TGTGCCAGCAGATTAGGGACAGGGGAATACAATGAGCAGTTCTTC CASRLGTGEYNEQFF
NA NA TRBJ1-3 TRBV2 TGTGCCAGCAGTGATGACGCAGGTACCCCCGTGGGAAACACCATATATTTT CASSDDAGTPVGNTIYF
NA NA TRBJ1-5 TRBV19 TGTGCCAGTAGTATTAGCGGGGGCTCGCAGCCCCAGCATTTT CASSISGGSQPQHF
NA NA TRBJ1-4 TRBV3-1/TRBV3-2 TGTGCCAGCAGCCAAGATGTGGGGCAGGGCGGTGAAAAACTGTTTTTT CASSQDVGQGGEKLFF
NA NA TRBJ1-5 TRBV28 TGTGCCAGCAGTCCAGCGGGAAGCAATCAGCCCCAGCATTTT CASSPAGSNQPQHF